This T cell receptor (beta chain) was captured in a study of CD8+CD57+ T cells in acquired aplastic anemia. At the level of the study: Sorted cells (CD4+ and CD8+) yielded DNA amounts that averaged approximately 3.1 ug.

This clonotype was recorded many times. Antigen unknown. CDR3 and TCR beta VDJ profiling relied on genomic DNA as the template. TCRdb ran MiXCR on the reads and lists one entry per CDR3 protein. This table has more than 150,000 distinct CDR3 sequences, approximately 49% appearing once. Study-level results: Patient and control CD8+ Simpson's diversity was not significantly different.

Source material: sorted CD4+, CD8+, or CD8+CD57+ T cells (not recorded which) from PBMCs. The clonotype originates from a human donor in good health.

The CDR3 loop is CSARDGRGSYEQYF. The CDR3 DNA follows: TGCAGTGCTAGAGATGGACGGGGGAGCTACGAGCAGTACTTC. The chain has TRBV20-1 and TRBJ2-7, with a tentative D call TRBD2 (6 bases). The CDR3 runs to 14 residues. Trimming removed 0 bases from V and 3 bases from J, with 12 bases in between. Germline CDR1 reads DFQATT; CDR2 reads SNEGSKA (reference sequence).